This TCR beta chain was retrieved from a study of CD8+ T cells in alopecia areata (dated by TCRdb to the late 2010s). The study in broad terms: The treated patients took part in an open-label pilot trial in which moderate-to-severe alopecia areata was treated with oral tofacitinib at 5 to 10 mg twice daily. Patients stayed on tofacitinib for 6 to 18 months and then had 6 months of follow-up off drug so that delayed response and recurrence could be assessed. The study used high-throughput TCRbeta sequencing to examine T cell clonal expansion in alopecia areata, in both the C3H/HeJ mouse model and human patients. Human TCRbeta sequencing covered scalp tissue and sorted CD4+ and CD8+ peripheral blood T cells from patchy and totalis/universalis alopecia areata patients and healthy controls. Patients on tofacitinib were biopsied at baseline and after 4 and 24 weeks of treatment, and several of the patients also had a later scalp biopsy. Scalp clonality was compared across normal scalp (n=4), patchy alopecia areata scalp (n=8), and alopecia totalis/universalis scalp (n=8). RNA came from the PAXgene miRNA kit for fixed scalp, the miRNeasy kit for PBMCs, and the RNeasy kit for mouse skin. Amplification of TCRbeta CDR3 regions was done by immunoSEQ multiplex PCR using 35 Vbeta forward primers and 13 Jbeta reverse primers. Summary of the overall study and its limitations: Unlike mouse skin, which is dominated by gammadelta T cells, normal human skin has resident alphabeta T cells that are also sequenced, and this complicates analysis of the scalp TCR repertoire. Shared TCR sequences between patients were less evident than in mice, which may be partly attributable to HLA diversity in the patient population. Higher clonality and more expanded CD8+ clones were observed in lesional scalp than in normal scalp, particularly in alopecia totalis/universalis, a finding suggestive of antigenic drive.

Note on this clone: There is no known antigen for this receptor. Base qualities are not provided; no much larger clone lies one nucleotide away.

V has 5 bases trimmed and J has 8 bases trimmed; junction bases matching no gene number 9. The CDR3 runs 15 residues from the cysteine to the phenylalanine. The sequence is cut down to CDR3 DNA, 45 bases in frame from base 1. In the germline V gene (reference sequence), CDR1 corresponds to MNHEY and CDR2 to SMNVEV. Per the publication, the time point label means: baseline before oral tofacitinib. Peripheral blood and lesional scalp punch biopsies were obtained from patients with alopecia areata. After PBMCs were isolated by density centrifugation and stained for CD3, CD4 and CD8, a FACSAria was used to sort CD4+ and CD8+ T cells. Libraries were prepared through the immunoSEQ multiplex PCR assay. For TCR sequencing, RNA was extracted from every sample and reverse transcribed into cDNA to serve as template. SuperScript III was used for first-strand cDNA synthesis, primed with a 2:1 mix of oligo-dT and random hexamers. A synthetic immune receptor repertoire was used to assess amplification bias, and residual bias was removed computationally. The paper's data handling went like this. After raw reads were preprocessed to remove errors, the CDR3 was defined following IMGT conventions as running from the conserved cysteine to phenylalanine. Clonality was calculated as 1 minus Shannon entropy normalized by log2 of the number of productive unique TCRs. CD4 or CD8 identity of scalp clones was inferred by cross-referencing scalp TCRbeta sequences with sorted blood CD4 and CD8 repertoires. The immuneACCESS repertoire file appears here via TCRdb, limited to in-frame rearrangements. These files lack a portion of the clones; in checked studies, under half of the deficit traces to unresolved V genes, and the cause of the others is not known. V, J and clone size are taken as reported in that table, and D and trimming were inferred from the DNA itself. In this sample the table shows some 150,000 clones, 40% to 60% of which occur a single time. Jointly, the top ten make up roughly a fifth of the sample.

This sample comprised CD8+ T cells sorted from blood, obtained at week 0. This chain is built from TRBV27 and TRBJ2-1; 10 middle bases align to TRBD2. This clonotype was obtained from a human donor with alopecia areata. The CDR3 has the sequence CASSQAGGQYHEQFF. DNA sequence: TGTGCCAGCAGTCAAGCGGGGGGGCAGTACCATGAGCAGTTCTTC.